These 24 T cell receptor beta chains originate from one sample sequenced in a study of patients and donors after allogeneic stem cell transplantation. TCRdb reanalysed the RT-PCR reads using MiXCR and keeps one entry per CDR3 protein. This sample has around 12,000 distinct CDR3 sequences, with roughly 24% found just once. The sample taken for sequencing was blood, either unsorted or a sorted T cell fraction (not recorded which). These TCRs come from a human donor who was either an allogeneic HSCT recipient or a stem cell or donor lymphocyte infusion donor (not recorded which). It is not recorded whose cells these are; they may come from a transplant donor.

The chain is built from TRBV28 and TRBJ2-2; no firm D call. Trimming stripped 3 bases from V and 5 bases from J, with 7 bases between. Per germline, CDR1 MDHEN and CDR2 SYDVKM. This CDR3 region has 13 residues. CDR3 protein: CASSFFTTGELFF. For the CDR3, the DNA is TGTGCCAGCAGTTTTTTCACGACCGGGGAGCTGTTTTTT.

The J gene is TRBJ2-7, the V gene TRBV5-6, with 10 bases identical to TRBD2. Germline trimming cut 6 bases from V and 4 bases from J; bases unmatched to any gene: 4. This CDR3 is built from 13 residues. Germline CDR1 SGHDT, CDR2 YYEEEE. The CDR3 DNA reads TGTGCCAGCACACTAGCGGGAAATTACGAGCAGTACTTC. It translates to CASTLAGNYEQYF.

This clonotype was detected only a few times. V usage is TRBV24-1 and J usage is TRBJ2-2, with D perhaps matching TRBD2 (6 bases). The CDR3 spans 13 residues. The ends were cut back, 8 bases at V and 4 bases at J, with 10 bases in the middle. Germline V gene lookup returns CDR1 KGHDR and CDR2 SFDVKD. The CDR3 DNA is TGTGCCACCAAGCGCGGGGCCACCGGGGAGCTGTTTTTT. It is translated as CATKRGATGELFF.

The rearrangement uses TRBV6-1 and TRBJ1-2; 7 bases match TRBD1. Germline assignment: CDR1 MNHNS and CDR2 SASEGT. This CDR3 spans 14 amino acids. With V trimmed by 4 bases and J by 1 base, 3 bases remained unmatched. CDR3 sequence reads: CASSVSGGNYGYTF. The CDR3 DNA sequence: TGTGCCAGCAGTGTTTCAGGGGGTAACTATGGCTACACCTTC.

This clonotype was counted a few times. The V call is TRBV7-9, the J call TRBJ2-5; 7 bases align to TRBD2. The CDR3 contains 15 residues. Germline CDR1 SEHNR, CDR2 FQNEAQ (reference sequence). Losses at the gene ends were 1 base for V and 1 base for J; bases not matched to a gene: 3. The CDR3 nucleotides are TGTGCCAGCAGCTTAGGGTCTAGCGGCCAAGAGACCCAGTACTTC. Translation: CASSLGSSGQETQYF.

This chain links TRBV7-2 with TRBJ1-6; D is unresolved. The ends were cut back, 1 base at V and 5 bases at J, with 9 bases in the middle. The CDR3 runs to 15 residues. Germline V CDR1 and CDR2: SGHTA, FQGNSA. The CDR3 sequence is CASSLGRSDNSPLHF. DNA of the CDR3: TGTGCCAGCAGCTTAGGACGATCCGATAATTCACCCCTCCACTTT.

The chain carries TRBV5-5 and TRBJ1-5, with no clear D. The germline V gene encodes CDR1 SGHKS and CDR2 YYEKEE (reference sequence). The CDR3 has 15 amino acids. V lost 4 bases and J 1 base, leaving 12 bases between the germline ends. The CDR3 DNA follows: TGTGCCAGCAGCGGGGTGGCTGGGAGCAATCAGCCCCAGCATTTT. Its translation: CASSGVAGSNQPQHF.

Written as DNA, the CDR3 is TGTGCCAGCAGTCCGGACAGGTCCTATAGCAATCAGCCCCAGCATTTT. Protein product: CASSPDRSYSNQPQHF. The chain is built from TRBV2 and TRBJ1-5, with 7 nucleotides matching TRBD1. V gave up 5 bases and J gave up 0 bases; unmatched junction bases: 7. Germline CDR1 SNHLY, CDR2 FYNNEI. The CDR3 totals 16 residues.

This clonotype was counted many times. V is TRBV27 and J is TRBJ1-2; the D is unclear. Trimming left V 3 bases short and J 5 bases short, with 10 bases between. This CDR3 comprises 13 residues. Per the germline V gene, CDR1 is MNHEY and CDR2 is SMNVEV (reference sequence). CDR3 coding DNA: TGTGCCAGCAGTTTCGGAGGAATGTATGGCTACACCTTC. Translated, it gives CASSFGGMYGYTF.

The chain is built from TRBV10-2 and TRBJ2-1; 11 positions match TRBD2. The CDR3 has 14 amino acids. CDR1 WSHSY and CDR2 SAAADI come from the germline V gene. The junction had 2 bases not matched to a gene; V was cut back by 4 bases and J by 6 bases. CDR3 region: CASSVLAGVNEQFF. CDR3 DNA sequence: TGCGCCAGCAGTGTACTAGCGGGAGTCAATGAGCAGTTCTTC.

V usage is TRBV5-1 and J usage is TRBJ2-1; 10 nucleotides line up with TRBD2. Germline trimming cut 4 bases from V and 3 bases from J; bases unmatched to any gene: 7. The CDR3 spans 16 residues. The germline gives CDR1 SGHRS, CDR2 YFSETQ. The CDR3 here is CASSPELAGNYNEQFF. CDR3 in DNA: TGCGCCAGCAGCCCAGAACTAGCGGGGAACTACAATGAGCAGTTCTTC.

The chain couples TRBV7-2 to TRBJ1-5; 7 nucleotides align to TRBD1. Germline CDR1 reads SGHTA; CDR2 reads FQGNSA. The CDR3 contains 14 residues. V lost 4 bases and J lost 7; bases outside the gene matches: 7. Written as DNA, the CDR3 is TGTGCCAGCAGCTCGACAGGGAGGGACCAGCCCCAGCATTTT. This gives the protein CASSSTGRDQPQHF.

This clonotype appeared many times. The CDR3 nucleotides are TGTGCCAGCAGTGGGGACGGACTGAACACTGAAGCTTTCTTT. It encodes CASSGDGLNTEAFF. V and J are TRBV12-3 or TRBV12-4 and TRBJ1-1; maybe TRBD1 (5 bases). This CDR3 has 14 amino acids. The V end lost 5 bases, the J end lost 0 bases, and 10 bases lay between the germline ends.

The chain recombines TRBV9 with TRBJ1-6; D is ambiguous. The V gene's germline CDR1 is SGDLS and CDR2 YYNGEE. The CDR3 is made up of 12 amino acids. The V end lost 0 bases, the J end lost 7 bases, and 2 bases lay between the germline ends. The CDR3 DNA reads TGTGCCAGCAGCGTAGGAAATTCACCCCTCCACTTT. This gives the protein CASSVGNSPLHF.

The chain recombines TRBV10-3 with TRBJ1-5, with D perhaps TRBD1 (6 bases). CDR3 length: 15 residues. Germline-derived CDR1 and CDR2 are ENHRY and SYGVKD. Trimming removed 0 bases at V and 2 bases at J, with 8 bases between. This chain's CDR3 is CAISESGARNQPQHF. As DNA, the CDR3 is TGTGCCATCAGTGAGTCGGGGGCCCGCAATCAGCCCCAGCATTTT.

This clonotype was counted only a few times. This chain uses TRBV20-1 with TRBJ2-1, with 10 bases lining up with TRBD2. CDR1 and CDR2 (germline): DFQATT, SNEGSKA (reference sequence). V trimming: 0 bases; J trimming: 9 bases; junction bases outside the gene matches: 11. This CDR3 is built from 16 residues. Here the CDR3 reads CSARDLAGEPYGEQFF. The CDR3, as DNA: TGCAGTGCTAGAGATCTAGCGGGAGAACCGTACGGTGAGCAGTTCTTC.

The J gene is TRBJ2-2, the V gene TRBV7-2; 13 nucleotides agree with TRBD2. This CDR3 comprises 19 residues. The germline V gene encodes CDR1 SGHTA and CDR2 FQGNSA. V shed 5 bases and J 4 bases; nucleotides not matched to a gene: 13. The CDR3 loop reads CASSARGLAGTSSTGELFF. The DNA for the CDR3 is TGTGCCAGCAGCGCCCGGGGACTAGCGGGAACCTCCAGCACCGGGGAGCTGTTTTTT.

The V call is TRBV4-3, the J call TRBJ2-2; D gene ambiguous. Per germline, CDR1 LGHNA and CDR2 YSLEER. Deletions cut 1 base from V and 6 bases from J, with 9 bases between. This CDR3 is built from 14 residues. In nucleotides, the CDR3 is TGCGCCAGCAGCCAAGCCAGAAAGGCCGGGGAGCTGTTTTTT. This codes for CASSQARKAGELFF.

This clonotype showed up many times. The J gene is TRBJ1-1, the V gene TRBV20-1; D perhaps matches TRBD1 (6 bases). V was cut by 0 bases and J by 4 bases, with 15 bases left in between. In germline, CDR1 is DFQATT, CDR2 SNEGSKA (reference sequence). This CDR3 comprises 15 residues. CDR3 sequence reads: CSAREWGGWVTEAFF. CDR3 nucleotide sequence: TGCAGTGCTAGAGAATGGGGGGGCTGGGTCACTGAAGCTTTCTTT.

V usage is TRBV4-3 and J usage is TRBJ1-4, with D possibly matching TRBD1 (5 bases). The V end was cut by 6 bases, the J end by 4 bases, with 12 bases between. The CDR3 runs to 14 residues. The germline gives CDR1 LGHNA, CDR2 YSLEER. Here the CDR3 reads CASSRQILNEKLFF. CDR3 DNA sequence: TGCGCCAGCAGTCGACAGATCCTTAATGAAAAACTGTTTTTT.

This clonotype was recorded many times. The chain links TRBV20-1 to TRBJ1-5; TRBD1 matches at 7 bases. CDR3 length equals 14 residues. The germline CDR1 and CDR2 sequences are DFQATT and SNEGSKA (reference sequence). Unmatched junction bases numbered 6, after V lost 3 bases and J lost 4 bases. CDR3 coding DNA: TGCAGTGCTAGGAAGGGGGCAAGTAATCAGCCCCAGCATTTT. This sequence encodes CSARKGASNQPQHF.

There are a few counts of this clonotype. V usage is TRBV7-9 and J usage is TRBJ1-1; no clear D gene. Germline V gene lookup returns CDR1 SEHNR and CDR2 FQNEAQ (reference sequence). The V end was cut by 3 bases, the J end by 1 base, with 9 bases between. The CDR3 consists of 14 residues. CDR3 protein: CASSFPGWNTEAFF. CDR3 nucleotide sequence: TGTGCCAGCAGCTTCCCGGGGTGGAACACTGAAGCTTTCTTT.

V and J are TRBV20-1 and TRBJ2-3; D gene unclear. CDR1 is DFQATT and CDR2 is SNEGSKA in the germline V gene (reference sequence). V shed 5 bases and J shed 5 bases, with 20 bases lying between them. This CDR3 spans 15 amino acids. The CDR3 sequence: CSAGPLRFSLDTQYF. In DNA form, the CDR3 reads TGCAGTGCTGGGCCTCTAAGGTTCAGCTTAGATACGCAGTATTTT.

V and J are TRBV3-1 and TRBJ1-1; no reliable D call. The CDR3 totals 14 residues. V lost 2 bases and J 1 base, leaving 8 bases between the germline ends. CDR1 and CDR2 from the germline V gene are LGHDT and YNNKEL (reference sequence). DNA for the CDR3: TGTGCCAGCAGCCAAAAAGGGTCGAACACTGAAGCTTTCTTT. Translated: CASSQKGSNTEAFF.